Sequencing of this TCR beta chain was carried out in a study of T-cell reconstitution after alpha-beta-depleted transplantation in children. The study, taken as a whole, reports: One year after transplant, T-cell counts and diversity came mostly from newly produced T cells. Recipient T cells and thymic progenitors that survived gave rise to the high TCRbeta diversity observed at day 60 in some patients. Alpha-beta T cells present about two months after transplant were reported to originate from several hundred expanded graft clones.

Preparation of the TCRbeta library used unique molecular identifiers. TCRdb re-called the PCR reads through MiXCR, storing one row per CDR3 protein. The profile shows about a million distinct CDR3 sequences, less than 30% of them singletons. Remarks on this clonotype: Its specificity is unknown.

This CDR3 has 15 amino acids. The junction had 8 bases not matched to a gene; V was cut back by 3 bases and J by 4 bases. This chain uses TRBV12-3 or TRBV12-4 with TRBJ2-5, with 7 bases fitting TRBD1. This clonotype was sampled from a boy in the first two years of life who had a stem cell transplant for SCID, so the T cells may come from the graft donor. Sequencing was performed on PBMCs, mostly from graft donor cells, taken 360 days after TCRalphabeta/CD19-depleted stem cell transplant. CDR3 nucleotides: TGTGCCAGCAGTTTTGGGGACAGATGGGGAGAGACCCAGTACTTC. Translated, it gives CASSFGDRWGETQYF.